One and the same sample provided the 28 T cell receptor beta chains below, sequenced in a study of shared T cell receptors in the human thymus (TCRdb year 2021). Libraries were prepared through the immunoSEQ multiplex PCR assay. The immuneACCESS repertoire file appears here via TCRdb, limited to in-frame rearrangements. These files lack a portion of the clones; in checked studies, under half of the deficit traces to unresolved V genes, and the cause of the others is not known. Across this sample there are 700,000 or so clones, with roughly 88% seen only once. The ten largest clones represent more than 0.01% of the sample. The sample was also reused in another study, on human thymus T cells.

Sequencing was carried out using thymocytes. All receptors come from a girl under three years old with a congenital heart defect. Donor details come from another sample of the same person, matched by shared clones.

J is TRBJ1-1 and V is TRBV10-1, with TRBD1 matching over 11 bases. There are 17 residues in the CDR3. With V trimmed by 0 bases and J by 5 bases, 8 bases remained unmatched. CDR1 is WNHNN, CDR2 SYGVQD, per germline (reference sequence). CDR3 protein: CASSESGLDRGRTEAFF. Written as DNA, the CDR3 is TGCGCCAGCAGTGAGTCGGGGTTGGACAGGGGGCGGACTGAAGCTTTCTTT.

The CDR3 DNA reads as TGTGCCAGCAGCCCCATACTGGGGACAGCGATCTTAGGGGATGGCTACACCTTC. As protein: CASSPILGTAILGDGYTF. This rearrangement joins TRBV7-6 to TRBJ1-2; 7 nucleotides agree with TRBD1. Trimming took 5 bases from V and 6 from J; bases not matched to a gene: 21. This CDR3 region has 18 residues. CDR1 and CDR2 from the germline V gene are SGHVS and FNYEAQ. The full variable domain, with the rest looked up from reference TRBV7-6 and TRBJ1-2, is GAGVSQSPRYKVTKRGQDVALRCDPISGHVSLYWYRQALGQGPEFLTYFNYEAQQDKSGLPNDRFSAERPEGSISTLTIQRTEQRDSAMYRCASSPILGTAILGDGYTFGSGTRLTVV.

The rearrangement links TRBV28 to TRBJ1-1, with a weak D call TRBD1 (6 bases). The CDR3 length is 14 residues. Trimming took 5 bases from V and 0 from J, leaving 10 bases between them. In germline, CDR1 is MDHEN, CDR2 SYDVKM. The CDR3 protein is CASSLQGMNTEAFF. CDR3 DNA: TGTGCCAGCAGTCTACAGGGCATGAACACTGAAGCTTTCTTT.

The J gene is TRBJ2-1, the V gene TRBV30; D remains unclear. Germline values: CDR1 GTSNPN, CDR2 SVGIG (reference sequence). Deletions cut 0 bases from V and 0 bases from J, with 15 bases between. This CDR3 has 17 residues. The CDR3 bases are TGTGCCTGGAGTGTACGACCGCCCGGAGTCTCCTACAATGAGCAGTTCTTC. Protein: CAWSVRPPGVSYNEQFF.

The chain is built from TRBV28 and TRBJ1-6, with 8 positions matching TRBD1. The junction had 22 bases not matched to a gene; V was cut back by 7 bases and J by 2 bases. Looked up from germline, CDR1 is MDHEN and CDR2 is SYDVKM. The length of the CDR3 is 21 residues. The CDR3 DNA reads TGTGCCAGCACCCACGGACAGGGAACAATACCTCCGGGCGCCTATAATTCACCCCTCCACTTT. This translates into CASTHGQGTIPPGAYNSPLHF.

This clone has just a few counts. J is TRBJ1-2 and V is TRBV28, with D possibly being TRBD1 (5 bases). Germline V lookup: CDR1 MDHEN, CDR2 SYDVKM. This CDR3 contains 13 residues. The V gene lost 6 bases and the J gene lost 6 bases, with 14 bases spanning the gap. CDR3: CASRRGWGDGYTF. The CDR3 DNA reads TGTGCCAGCAGGCGGGGTTGGGGGGATGGCTACACCTTC.

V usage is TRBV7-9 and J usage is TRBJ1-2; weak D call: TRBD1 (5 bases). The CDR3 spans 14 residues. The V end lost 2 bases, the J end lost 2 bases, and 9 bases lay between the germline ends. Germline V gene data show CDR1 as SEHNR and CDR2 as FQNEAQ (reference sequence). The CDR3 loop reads CASSLTSGNYGYTF. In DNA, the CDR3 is TGTGCCAGCAGCTTAACGTCAGGGAACTATGGCTACACCTTC.

The CDR3 nucleotides are TGTGCCAGCAGCCAGGTCCGGACAGGGAACGAGCAGTACTTC. It is translated as CASSQVRTGNEQYF. The V gene is TRBV14, the J gene TRBJ2-7; 8 bases align to TRBD1. Trimming removed 3 bases from V and 5 bases from J; junction bases left unmatched: 6. The CDR3 is 14 amino acids. CDR1 and CDR2 from the germline V gene are SGHDN and FVKESK.

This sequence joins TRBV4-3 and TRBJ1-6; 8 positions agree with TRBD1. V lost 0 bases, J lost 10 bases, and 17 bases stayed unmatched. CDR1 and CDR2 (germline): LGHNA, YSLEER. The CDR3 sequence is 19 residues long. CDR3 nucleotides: TGCGCCAGCAGCCAAGATGGTTCGGCTGGACAGGGACTACGGTCACCCCTCCACTTT. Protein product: CASSQDGSAGQGLRSPLHF.

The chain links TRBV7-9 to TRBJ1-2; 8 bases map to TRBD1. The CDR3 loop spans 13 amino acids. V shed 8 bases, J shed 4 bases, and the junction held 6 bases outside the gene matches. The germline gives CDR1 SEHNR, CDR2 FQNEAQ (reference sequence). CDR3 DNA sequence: TGTGCCAGCGGGGACAGGCTCCCCTATGGCTACACCTTC. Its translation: CASGDRLPYGYTF.

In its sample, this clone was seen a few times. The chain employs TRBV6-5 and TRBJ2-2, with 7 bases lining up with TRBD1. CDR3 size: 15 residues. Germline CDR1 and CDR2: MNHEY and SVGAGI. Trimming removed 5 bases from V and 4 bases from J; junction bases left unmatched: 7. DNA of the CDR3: TGTGCCAGCAGTCACAGGGGATCTCGCACCGGGGAGCTGTTTTTT. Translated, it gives CASSHRGSRTGELFF.

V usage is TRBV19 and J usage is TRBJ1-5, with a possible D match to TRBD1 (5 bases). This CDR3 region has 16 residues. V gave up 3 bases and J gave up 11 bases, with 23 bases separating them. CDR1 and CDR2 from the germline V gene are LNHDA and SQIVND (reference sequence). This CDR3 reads CASSIVSQGWWSAQHF. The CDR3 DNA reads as TGTGCCAGTAGTATTGTGTCCCAGGGCTGGTGGTCGGCCCAGCATTTT. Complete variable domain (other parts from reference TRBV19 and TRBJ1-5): DGGITQSPKYLFRKEGQNVTLSCEQNLNHDAMYWYRQDPGQGLRLIYYSQIVNDFQKGDIAEGYSVSREKKESFPLTVTSAQKNPTAFYLCASSIVSQGWWSAQHFGDGTRLSIL.

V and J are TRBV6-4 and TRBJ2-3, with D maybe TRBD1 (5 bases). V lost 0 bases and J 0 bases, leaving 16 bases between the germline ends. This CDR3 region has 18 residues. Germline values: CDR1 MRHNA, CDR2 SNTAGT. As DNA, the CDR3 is TGTGCCAGCAGTGACTCGATTTCAGCAGGGCCTAGCACAGATACGCAGTATTTT. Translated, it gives CASSDSISAGPSTDTQYF.

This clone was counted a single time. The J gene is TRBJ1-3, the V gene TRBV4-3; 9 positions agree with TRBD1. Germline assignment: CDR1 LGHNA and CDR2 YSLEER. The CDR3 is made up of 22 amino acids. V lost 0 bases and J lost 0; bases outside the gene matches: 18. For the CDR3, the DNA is TGCGCCAGCAGCCAAGATGAATTCCGGGACAGGGAACAGGTCCCCTCTGGAAACACCATATATTTT. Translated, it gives CASSQDEFRDREQVPSGNTIYF.

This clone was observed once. CDR3 sequence: CASRPKQGIVSPLHF. The CDR3 region has the DNA TGTGCCAGCAGGCCAAAACAGGGGATTGTTTCACCCCTCCACTTT. The V gene is TRBV6-5, the J gene TRBJ1-6, with 7 bases aligning to TRBD1. This CDR3 is built from 15 residues. V shed 6 bases, J shed 9 bases, and the junction held 11 bases outside the gene matches. Germline CDR1 reads MNHEY; CDR2 reads SVGAGI.

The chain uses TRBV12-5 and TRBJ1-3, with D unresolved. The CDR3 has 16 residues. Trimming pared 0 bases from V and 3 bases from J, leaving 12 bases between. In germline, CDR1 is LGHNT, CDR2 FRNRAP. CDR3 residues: CASGLVLGGGGNTIYF. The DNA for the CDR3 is TGTGCTAGTGGTTTGGTACTCGGAGGAGGTGGAAACACCATATATTTT.

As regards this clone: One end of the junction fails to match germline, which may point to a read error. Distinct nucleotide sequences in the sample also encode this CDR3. The CDR3 region is CASSFPQGQTYNSPLHF. The CDR3 DNA reads TGTGCCAGCAGTTTCCCACAGGGGCAAACCTATAATTCCCCCCTCCACTTT. The chain links TRBV28 to TRBJ1-6; TRBD1 matches at 7 bases. CDR1 and CDR2 from the germline V gene are MDHEN and SYDVKM. This CDR3 contains 17 residues. Variable domain in full (rest from reference TRBV28 and TRBJ1-6): DVKVTQSSRYLVKRTGEKVFLECVQDMDHENMFWYRQDPGLGLRLIYFSYDVKMKEKGDIPEGYSVSREKKERFSLILESASTNQTSMYLCASSFPQGQTYNSPLHFGNGTRLTVT.

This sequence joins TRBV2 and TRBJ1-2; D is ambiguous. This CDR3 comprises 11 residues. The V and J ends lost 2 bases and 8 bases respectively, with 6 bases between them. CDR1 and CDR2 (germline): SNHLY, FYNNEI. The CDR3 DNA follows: TGTGCCAGCAGTGAACCTGGCGGCTACACCTTC. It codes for CASSEPGGYTF.

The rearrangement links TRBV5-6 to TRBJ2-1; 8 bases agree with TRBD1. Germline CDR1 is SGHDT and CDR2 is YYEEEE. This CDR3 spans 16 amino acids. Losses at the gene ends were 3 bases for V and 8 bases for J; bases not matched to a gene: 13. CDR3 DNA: TGTGCCAGCAGCTCCGGGGACAGGCTGGAGTGGGATGAGCAGTTCTTC. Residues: CASSSGDRLEWDEQFF.

CDR3 bases: TGTGCCAGCAGTTTACGGGGAGCCCAAGAGACCCAGTACTTC. Translation: CASSLRGAQETQYF. The genes are TRBV6-5 and TRBJ2-5; the D gene is possibly TRBD2 (5 bases). The V and J ends lost 4 bases and 1 base respectively, with 10 bases between them. Germline V gene lookup returns CDR1 MNHEY and CDR2 SVGAGI. The CDR3 totals 14 residues.

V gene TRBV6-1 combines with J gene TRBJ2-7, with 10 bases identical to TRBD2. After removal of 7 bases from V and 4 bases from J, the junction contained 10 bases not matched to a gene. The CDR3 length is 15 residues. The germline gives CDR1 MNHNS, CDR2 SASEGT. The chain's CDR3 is CASTVPSGGGYEQYF. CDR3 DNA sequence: TGTGCCAGCACGGTACCTAGCGGGGGTGGGTACGAGCAGTACTTC.

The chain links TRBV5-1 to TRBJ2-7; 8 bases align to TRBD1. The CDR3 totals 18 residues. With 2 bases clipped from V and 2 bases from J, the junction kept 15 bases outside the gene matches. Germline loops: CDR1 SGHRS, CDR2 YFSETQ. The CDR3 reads CASSFPVYNRGIPYEQYF. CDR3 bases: TGCGCCAGCAGCTTTCCCGTTTACAACAGGGGGATACCCTACGAGCAGTACTTC.

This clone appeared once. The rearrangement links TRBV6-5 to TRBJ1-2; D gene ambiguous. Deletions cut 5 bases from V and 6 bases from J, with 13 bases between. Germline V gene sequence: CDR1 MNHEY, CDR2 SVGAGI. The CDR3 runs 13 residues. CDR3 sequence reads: CASSTSHLNGYTF. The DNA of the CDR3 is TGTGCCAGCAGTACGTCCCACTTAAATGGCTACACCTTC.

CDR3 region: CASSPREKVSYNEQFF. The CDR3 nucleotides read TGTGCCAGCTCACCACGCGAAAAAGTATCCTACAATGAGCAGTTCTTC. The chain joins TRBV18 to TRBJ2-1, with unresolved D. Trimming removed 1 base at V and 1 base at J, with 11 bases between. This CDR3 contains 16 residues. Germline values: CDR1 KGHSH, CDR2 LQKENI.

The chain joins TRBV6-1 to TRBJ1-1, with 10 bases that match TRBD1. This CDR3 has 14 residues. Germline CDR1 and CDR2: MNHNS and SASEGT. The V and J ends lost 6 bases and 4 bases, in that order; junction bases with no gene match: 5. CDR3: CASRDRGFCTEAFF. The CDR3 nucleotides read TGTGCCAGCAGGGACAGGGGGTTTTGCACTGAAGCTTTCTTT.

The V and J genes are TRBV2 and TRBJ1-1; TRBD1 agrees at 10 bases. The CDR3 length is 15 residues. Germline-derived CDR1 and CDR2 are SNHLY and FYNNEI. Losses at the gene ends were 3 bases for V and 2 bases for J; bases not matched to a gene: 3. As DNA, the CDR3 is TGTGCCAGCAGTGATGGACAGGGGGTTAACACTGAAGCTTTCTTT. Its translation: CASSDGQGVNTEAFF.

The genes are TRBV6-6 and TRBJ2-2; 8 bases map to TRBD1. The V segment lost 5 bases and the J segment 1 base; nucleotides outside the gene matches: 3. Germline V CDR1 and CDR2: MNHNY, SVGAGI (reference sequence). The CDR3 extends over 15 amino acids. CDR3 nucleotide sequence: TGTGCCAGCAGTCGCGACAGGGGGAACACCGGGGAGCTGTTTTTT. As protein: CASSRDRGNTGELFF.

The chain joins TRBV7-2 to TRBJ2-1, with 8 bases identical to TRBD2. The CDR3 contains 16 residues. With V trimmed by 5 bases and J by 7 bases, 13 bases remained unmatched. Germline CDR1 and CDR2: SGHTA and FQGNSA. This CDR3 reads CASSLIAGMGVNEQFF. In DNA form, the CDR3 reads TGTGCCAGCAGCCTAATAGCGGGGATGGGGGTGAATGAGCAGTTCTTC.